This TCR beta chain was recorded in a study of blood T cell repertoires in COVID-19. Overall study: PBMCs, B-cell-depleted T cells, or T cells were the source of the cDNA or gDNA that made up the material.

Germline-derived CDR1 and CDR2 are MDHEN and SYDVKM. The CDR3 covers 15 residues. With 6 bases removed from V and 1 base from J, the gap between germline ends came to 13 bases. Per the authors' pipeline: Amplification from reference gene primers served as the basis for estimated nucleated cell counts. The assay was immunoSEQ multiplex PCR, and TCRdb's table has in-frame clones only and misses some. V and J calls plus clone size are reproduced from that table; the DNA served to infer D and trimming. The sample lists some 120,000 clones; about 81% were seen once. Seattle patient enrollment occurred during active infection, with longitudinal follow-up thereafter.

Source material: peripheral blood. The TCR was taken from a man aged 30 to 45 with COVID-19, enrolled during active disease. This sequence joins TRBV28 and TRBJ1-5; possibly TRBD1 for D (6 bases). CDR3 nucleotide sequence: TGTGCCAGCAGCACTGACAGGAGAAGCAATCAGCCCCAGCATTTT. This codes for CASSTDRRSNQPQHF.